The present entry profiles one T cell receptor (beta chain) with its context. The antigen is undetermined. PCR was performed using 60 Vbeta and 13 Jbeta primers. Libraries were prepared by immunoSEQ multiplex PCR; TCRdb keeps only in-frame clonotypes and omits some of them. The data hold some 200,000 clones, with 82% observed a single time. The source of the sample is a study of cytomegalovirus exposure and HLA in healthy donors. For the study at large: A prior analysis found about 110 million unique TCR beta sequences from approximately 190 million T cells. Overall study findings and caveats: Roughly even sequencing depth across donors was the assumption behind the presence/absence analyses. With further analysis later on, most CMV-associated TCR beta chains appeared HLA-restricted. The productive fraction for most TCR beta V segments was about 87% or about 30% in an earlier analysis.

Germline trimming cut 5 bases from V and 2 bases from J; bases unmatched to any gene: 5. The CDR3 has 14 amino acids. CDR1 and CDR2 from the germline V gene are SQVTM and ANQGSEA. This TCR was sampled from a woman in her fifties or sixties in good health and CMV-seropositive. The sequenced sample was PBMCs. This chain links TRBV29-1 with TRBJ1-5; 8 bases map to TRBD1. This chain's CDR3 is CSVPGGAGNQPQHF. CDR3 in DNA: TGCAGCGTTCCAGGGGGCGCGGGCAATCAGCCCCAGCATTTT.